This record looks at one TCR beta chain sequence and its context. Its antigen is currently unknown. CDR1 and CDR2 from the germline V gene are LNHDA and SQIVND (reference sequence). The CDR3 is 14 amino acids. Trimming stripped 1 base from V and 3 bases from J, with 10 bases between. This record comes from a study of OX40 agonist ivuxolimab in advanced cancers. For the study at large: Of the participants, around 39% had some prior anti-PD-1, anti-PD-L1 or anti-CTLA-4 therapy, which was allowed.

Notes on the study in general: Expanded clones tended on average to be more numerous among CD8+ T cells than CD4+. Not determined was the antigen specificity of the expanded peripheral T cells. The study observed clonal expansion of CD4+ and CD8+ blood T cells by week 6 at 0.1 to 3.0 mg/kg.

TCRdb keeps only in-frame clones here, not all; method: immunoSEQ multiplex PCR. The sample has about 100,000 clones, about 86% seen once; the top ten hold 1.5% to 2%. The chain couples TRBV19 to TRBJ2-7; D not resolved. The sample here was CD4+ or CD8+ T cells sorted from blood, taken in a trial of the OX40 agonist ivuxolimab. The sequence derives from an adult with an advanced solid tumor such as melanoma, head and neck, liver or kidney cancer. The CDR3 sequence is CASSIAVVVYEQYF. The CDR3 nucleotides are TGTGCCAGTAGTATAGCGGTGGTAGTCTACGAGCAGTACTTC.